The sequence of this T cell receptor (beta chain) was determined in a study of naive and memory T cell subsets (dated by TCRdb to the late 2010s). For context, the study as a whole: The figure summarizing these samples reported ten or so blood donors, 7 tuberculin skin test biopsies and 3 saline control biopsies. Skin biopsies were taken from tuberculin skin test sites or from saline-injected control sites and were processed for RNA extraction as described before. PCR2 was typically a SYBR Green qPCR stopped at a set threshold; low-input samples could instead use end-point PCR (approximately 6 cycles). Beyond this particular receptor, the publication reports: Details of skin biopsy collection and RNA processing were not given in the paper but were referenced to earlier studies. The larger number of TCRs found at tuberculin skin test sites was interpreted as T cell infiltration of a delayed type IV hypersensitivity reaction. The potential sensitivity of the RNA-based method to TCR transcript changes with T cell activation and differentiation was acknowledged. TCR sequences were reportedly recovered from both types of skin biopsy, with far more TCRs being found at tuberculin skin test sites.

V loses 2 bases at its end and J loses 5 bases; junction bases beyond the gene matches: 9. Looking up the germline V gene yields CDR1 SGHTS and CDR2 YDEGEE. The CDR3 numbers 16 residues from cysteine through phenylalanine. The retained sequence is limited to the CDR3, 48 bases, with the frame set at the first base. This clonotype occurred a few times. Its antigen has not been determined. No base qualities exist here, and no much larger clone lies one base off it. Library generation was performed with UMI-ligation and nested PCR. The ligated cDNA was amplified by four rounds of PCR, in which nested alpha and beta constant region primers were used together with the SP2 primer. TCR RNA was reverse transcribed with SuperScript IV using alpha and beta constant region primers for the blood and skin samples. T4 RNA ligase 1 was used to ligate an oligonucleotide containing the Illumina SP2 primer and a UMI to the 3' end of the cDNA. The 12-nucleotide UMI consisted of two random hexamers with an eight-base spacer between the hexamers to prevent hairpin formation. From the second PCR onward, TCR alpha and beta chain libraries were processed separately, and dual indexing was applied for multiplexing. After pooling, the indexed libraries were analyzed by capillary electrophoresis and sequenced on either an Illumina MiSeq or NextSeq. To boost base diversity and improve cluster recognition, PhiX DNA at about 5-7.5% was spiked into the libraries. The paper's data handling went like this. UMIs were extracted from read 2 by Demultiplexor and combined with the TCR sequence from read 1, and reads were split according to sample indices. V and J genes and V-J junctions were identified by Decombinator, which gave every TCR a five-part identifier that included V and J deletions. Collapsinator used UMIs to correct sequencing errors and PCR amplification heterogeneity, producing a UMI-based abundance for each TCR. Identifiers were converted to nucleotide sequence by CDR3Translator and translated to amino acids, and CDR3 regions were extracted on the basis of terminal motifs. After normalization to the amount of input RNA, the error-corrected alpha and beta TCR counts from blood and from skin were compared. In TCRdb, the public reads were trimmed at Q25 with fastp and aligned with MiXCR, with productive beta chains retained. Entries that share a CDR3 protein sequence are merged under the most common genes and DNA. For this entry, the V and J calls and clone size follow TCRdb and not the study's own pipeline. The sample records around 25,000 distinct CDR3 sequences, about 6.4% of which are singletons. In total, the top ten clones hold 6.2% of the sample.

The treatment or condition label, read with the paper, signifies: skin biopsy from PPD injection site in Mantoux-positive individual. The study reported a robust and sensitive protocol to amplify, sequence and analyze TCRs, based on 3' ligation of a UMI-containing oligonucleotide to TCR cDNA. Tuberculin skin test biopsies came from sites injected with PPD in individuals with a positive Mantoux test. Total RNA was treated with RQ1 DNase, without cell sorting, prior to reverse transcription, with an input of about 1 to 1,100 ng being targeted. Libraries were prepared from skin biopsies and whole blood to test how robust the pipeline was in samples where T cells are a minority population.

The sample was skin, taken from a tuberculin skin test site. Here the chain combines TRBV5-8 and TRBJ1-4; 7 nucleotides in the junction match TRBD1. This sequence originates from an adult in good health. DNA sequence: TGTGCCAGCAGCTTACGGACAGGCCTTCGAAATGAAAAACTGTTTTTT. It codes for CASSLRTGLRNEKLFF. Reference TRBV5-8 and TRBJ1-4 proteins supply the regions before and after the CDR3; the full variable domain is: EAGVTQSPTHLIKTRGQQATLRCSPISGHTSVYWYQQALGLGLQFLLWYDEGEERNRGNFPPRFSGRQFPNYSSELNVNALELEDSALYLCASSLRTGLRNEKLFFGSGTQLSVL.